This entry describes one T cell receptor beta chain. Assay: immunoSEQ multiplex PCR; the TCRdb copy retains only in-frame clones and omits some. The table includes about 110,000 clones, less than 75% detected once. The data derive from a study of blood T cell repertoires in COVID-19. Study context: Samples taken during acute and convalescent COVID-19 were collected in the United States, Italy and Spain. PBMCs, B-cell-depleted T cells, or T cells were the source of the cDNA or gDNA that made up the material.

The V end lost 1 base, the J end lost 3 bases, and 25 bases lay between the germline ends. The CDR3 is made up of 19 amino acids. Germline CDR1 SGHNT, CDR2 YENEEA. The sequence came from a woman in her forties with acute or convalescent COVID-19. This chain uses TRBV11-3 with TRBJ2-7; maybe TRBD2 (7 bases). The sample taken for sequencing was peripheral blood. This CDR3 reads CASSLVSGGVGGGGYEQYF. The CDR3 DNA reads as TGTGCCAGCAGCTTAGTTTCTGGGGGCGTAGGTGGCGGGGGCTACGAGCAGTACTTC.